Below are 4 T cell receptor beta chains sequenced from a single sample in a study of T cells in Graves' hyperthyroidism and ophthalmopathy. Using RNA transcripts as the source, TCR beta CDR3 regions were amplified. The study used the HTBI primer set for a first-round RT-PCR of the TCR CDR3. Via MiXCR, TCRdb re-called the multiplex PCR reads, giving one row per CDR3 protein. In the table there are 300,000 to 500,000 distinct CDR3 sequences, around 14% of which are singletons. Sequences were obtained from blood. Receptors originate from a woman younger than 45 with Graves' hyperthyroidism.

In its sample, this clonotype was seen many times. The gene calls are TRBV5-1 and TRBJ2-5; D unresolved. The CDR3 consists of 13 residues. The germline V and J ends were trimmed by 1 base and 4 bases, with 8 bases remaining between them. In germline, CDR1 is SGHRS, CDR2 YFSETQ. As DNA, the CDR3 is TGCGCCAGCAGCTTGATGGCCGGAGAGACCCAGTACTTC. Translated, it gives CASSLMAGETQYF.

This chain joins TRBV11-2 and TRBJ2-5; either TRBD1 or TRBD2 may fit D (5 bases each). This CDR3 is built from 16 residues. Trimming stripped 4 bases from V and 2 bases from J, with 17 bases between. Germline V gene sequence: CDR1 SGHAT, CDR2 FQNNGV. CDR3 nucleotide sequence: TGTGCCAGCAGCTCTAGTGGGGGTCTGGGACAAGAGACCCAGTACTTC. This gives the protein CASSSSGGLGQETQYF.

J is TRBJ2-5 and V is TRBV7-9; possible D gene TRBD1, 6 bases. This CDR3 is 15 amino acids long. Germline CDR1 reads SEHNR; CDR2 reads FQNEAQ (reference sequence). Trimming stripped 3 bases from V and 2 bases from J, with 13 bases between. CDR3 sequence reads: CASSFKQGRQETQYF. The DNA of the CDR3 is TGTGCCAGCAGCTTTAAACAGGGTCGACAAGAGACCCAGTACTTC.

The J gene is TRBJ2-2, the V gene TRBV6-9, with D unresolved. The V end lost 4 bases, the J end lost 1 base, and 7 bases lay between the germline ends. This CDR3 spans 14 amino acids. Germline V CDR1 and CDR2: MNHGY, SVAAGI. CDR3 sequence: CASSSPRNTGELFF. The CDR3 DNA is TGTGCCAGCAGTTCCCCTAGGAACACCGGGGAGCTGTTTTTT.